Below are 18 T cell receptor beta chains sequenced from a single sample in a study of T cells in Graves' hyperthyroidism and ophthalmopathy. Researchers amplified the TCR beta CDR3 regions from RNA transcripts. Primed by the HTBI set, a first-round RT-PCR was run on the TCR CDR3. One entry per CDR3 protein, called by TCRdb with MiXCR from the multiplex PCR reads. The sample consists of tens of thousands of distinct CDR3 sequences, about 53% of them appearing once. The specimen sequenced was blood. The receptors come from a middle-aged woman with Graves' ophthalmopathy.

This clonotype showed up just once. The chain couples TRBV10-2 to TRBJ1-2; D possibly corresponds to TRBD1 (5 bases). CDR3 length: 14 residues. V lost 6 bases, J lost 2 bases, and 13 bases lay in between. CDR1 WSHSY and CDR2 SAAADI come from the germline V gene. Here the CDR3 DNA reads TGCGCCAGCAGGACTGGGGGAACCAACTATGGCTACACCTTC. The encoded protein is CASRTGGTNYGYTF.

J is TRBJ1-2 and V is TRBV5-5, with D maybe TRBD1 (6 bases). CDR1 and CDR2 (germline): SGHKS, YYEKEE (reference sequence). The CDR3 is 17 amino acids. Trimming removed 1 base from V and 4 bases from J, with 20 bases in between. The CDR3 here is CASSLSYRGAFSYGYTF. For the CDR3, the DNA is TGTGCCAGCAGCTTGTCATATCGGGGGGCTTTTAGCTATGGCTACACCTTC.

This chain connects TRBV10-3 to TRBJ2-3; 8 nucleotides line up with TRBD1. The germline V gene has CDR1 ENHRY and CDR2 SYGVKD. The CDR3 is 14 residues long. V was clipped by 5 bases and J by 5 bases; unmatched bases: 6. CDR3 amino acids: CAISKDRAGDTQYF. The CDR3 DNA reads TGTGCCATCAGTAAGGACAGGGCCGGAGATACGCAGTATTTT.

CDR3 coding DNA: TGTGCCAGCAGCCAAAGGTACCAGGGTAGCGATGAGCAGTTCTTC. As protein: CASSQRYQGSDEQFF. The chain joins TRBV7-2 to TRBJ2-1, with D possibly being TRBD1 or TRBD2 (5 bases each). Deletions cut 5 bases from V and 8 bases from J, with 19 bases between. The CDR3 is made up of 15 amino acids. Germline V lookup: CDR1 SGHTA, CDR2 FQGNSA.

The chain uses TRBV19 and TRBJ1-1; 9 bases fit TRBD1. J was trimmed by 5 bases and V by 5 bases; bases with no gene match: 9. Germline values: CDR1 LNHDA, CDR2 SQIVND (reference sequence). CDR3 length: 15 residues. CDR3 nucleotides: TGTGCCAGTAGTGGAACAGGGGGCTGGGATACTGAAGCTTTCTTT. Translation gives CASSGTGGWDTEAFF.

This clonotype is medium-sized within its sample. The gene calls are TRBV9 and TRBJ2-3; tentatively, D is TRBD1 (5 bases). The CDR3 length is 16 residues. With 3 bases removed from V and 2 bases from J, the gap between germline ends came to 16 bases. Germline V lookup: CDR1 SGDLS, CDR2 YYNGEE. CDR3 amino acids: CASSGTLTLPTDTQYF. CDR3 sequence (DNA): TGTGCCAGCAGCGGGACACTCACCCTACCCACAGATACGCAGTATTTT. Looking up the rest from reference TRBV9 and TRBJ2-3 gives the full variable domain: DSGVTQTPKHLITATGQRVTLRCSPRSGDLSVYWYQQSLDQGLQFLIQYYNGEERAKGNILERFSAQQFPDLHSELNLSSLELGDSALYFCASSGTLTLPTDTQYFGPGTRLTVL.

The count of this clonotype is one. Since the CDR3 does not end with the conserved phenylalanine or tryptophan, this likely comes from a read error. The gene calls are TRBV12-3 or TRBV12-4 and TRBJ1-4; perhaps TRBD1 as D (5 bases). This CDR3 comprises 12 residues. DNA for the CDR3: TGTGCCAGTAGAAGGGGATCTGAAAACCTGTTTTGT. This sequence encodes CASRRGSENLFC.

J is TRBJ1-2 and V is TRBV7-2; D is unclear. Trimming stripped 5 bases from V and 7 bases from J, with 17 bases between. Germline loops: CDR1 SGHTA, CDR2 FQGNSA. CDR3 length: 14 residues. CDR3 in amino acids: CASSPYPSDRGYTF. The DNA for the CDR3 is TGTGCCAGCAGCCCCTATCCGTCGGACCGTGGCTACACCTTC.

CDR3 coding DNA: TGTGCCATCAGTGGGAGGAAAACAATCACAGATACGCAGTATTTT. This gives the protein CAISGRKTITDTQYF. V is TRBV10-3 and J is TRBJ2-3, with D possibly matching TRBD2 (5 bases). This CDR3 is 15 amino acids long. Between the trimmed V and J ends, which lost 4 bases and 2 bases, there was a span of 13 bases. Germline V gives CDR1 ENHRY, CDR2 SYGVKD.

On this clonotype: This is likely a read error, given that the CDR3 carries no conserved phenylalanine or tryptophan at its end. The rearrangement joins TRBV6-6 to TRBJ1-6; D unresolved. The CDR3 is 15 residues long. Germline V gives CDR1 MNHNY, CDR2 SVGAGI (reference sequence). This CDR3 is CAGSYSGERDSPLHL. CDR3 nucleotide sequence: TGTGCCGGCAGTTACTCGGGAGAACGGGATTCACCCCTCCACCTT.

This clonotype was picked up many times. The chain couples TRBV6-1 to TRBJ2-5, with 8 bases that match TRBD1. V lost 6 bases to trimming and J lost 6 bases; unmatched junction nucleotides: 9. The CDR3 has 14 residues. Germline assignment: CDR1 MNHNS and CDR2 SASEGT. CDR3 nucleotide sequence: TGTGCCAGCAGCAGTGGACGACAGGGGAAGACCCAGTACTTC. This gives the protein CASSSGRQGKTQYF.

The CDR3 DNA is TGTGCCACCAGGGGACTGTACACAGATACGCAGTATTTT. Translated, it gives CATRGLYTDTQYF. The rearrangement links TRBV24-1 to TRBJ2-3, with D perhaps matching TRBD2 (6 bases). The V end lost 7 bases, the J end lost 2 bases, and 9 bases lay between the germline ends. This CDR3 spans 13 amino acids. Germline-derived CDR1 and CDR2 are KGHDR and SFDVKD.

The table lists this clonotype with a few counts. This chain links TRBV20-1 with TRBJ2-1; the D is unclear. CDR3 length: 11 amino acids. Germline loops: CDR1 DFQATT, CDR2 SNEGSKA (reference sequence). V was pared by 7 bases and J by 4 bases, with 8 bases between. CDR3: CSGGGYNEQFF. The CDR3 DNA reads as TGCAGTGGGGGTGGGTACAATGAGCAGTTCTTC.

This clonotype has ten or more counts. The CDR3 reads CASSFQGISGNTIYF. DNA for the CDR3: TGTGCCAGCAGTTTCCAGGGAATTAGCGGAAACACCATATATTTT. The V call is TRBV13, the J call TRBJ1-3; weak D call: TRBD1 (5 bases). Germline-derived CDR1 and CDR2 are PRHDT and FYEKMQ (reference sequence). Trimming stripped 6 bases from V and 4 bases from J, with 16 bases between. This CDR3 is built from 15 residues. Variable domain in full (rest from reference TRBV13 and TRBJ1-3): AAGVIQSPRHLIKEKRETATLKCYPIPRHDTVYWYQQGPGQDPQFLISFYEKMQSDKGSIPDRFSAQQFSDYHSELNMSSLELGDSALYFCASSFQGISGNTIYFGEGSWLTVV.

The CDR3 DNA sequence: TGTGCCAGCAGCGGGGCGGGCACCCCCCAGCATTTT. Protein product: CASSGAGTPQHF. The chain employs TRBV7-9 and TRBJ1-5; D may be TRBD1 (5 bases). Trimming removed 5 bases at V and 10 bases at J, with 12 bases between. Per germline, CDR1 SEHNR and CDR2 FQNEAQ (reference sequence). The CDR3 runs 12 residues.

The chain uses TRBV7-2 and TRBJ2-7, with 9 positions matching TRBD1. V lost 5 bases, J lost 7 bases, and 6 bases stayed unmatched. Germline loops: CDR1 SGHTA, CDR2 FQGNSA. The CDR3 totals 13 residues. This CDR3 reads CASSIWTGEEQYF. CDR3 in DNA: TGTGCCAGCAGCATATGGACAGGGGAAGAGCAGTACTTC.

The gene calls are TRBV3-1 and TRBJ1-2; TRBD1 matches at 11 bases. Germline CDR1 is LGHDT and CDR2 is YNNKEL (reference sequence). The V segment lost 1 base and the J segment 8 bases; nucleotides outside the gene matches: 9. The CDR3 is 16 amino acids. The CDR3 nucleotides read TGTGCCAGCAGCCAAGGAGGGGACAGGGGGGTCTACGGCTACACCTTC. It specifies CASSQGGDRGVYGYTF. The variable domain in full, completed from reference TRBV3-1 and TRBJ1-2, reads DTAVSQTPKYLVTQMGNDKSIKCEQNLGHDTMYWYKQDSKKFLKIMFSYNNKELIINETVPNRFSPKSPDKAHLNLHINSLELGDSAVYFCASSQGGDRGVYGYTFGSGTRLTVV.

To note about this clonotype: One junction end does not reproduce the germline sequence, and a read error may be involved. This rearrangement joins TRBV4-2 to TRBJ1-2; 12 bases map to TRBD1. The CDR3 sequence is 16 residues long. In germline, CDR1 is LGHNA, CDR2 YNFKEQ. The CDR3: CASSQPGQGALGGYTF. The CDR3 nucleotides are TGTGCTAGCAGCCAGCCGGGACAGGGGGCCCTTGGTGGCTACACCTTC.